This TCR beta chain came from a study of T cells after yellow fever vaccination. Trimming shortened V by 6 bases and J by 1 base, and 14 bases separated the two germline ends. CDR3 size: 15 residues. A process of 5'RACE template switching, which added a universal primer site and UMIs, was used to make TCR cDNA. TCRdb redid the calling of the 5' RACE reads with MiXCR, one entry per CDR3 protein. Here the sample spans 450,000 to 550,000 distinct CDR3 sequences, 20% to 25% being singletons. As for this clonotype: Its antigen is still unknown.

Study-wide results and limits: Secondary responses were weaker yet peaked faster, day 5 versus 15. At 95% to 98% for CD4 and 88% for CD8, most primary-vaccination clones showed up again after the booster. A small share of clonotypes appeared in both CD4 and CD8 compartments.

The starting material was PBMCs, obtained roughly 20 days after the first yellow fever vaccination. The chain carries TRBV12-3 or TRBV12-4 and TRBJ2-3; D gene unclear. This sequence was found in a man between 18 and 29 years old who received the YFV17D yellow fever vaccine. DNA of the CDR3: TGTGCCAGCAGACAAGGGCGGACGGGCACAGATACGCAGTATTTT. This sequence encodes CASRQGRTGTDTQYF.